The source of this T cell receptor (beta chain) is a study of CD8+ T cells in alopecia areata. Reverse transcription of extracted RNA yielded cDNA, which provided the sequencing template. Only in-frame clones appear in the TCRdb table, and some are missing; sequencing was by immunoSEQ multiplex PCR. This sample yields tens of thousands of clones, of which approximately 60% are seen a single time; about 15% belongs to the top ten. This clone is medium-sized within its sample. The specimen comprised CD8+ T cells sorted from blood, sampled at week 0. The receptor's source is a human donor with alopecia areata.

CDR3 in DNA: TGTGCCAGCTCACTCCCCCCTAGGATGGGGGACTCCTACAATGAGCAGTTCTTC. Translated, it gives CASSLPPRMGDSYNEQFF. V gene TRBV18 combines with J gene TRBJ2-1; D is possibly TRBD1 or TRBD2 (5 bases each). Trimming stripped 4 bases from V and 0 bases from J, with 19 bases between. The germline V gene has CDR1 KGHSH and CDR2 LQKENI. The CDR3 is made up of 18 amino acids.